The clone carrying this TCR beta chain has a count of ten or more. The target antigen is unknown. V lost 2 bases and J lost 5; bases outside the gene matches: 5. The CDR3 extends over 15 amino acids. CDR1 SGHAT and CDR2 FQNNGV come from the germline V gene. The data belong to a study of blood T cells in healthy people across ages. Study-level points and caveats: CMV infection status of these donors was not known. Versus aged donors, long-lived donors had higher diversity and more naive CD4+ cells. The recorded TCR beta diversity per million T cells decreased in a roughly linear manner with age.

Combining a sample-barcoded 5' primer with a J-beta primer mix, a second PCR ran for about 7 to 11 cycles. Each of the cDNA molecules was tagged by a template-switch adaptor with 12 random nucleotides. TCRdb redid the calling of the 5' RACE reads with MiXCR, one entry per CDR3 protein. Seen here are some 1.4 million distinct CDR3 sequences, about 40% observed once, and the top ten hold roughly 8.2%. This receptor was identified in a woman younger than 30 in good health. This chain joins TRBV11-2 and TRBJ2-3; TRBD2 agrees at 9 bases. Source material: blood. The CDR3 here is CASSLMAGGGDTQYF. The DNA of the CDR3 is TGTGCCAGCAGCTTAATGGCGGGAGGGGGAGATACGCAGTATTTT.